This T cell receptor (beta chain) stems from a study of early T cells in non-severe SARS-CoV-2 infection. The wider study: Sequencing of bulk RNA from unsorted whole blood was done, without chain pairing. Study outcomes and limitations: VDJdb matching skewed toward anti-spike CD8 responses, missing private and CD4 specificities.

Germline CDR1 reads MDHEN; CDR2 reads SYDVKM. The V gene lost 5 bases and the J gene lost 6 bases, with 14 bases spanning the gap. This CDR3 comprises 14 residues. TCRdb passed the 5' RACE reads through MiXCR, listing each CDR3 protein once. The data show tens of thousands of distinct CDR3 sequences, 11% to 15% seen once. Concerning this clonotype itself: The antigen is unknown.

The chain employs TRBV28 and TRBJ2-4, with D possibly matching TRBD1 (6 bases). Material: whole blood. This receptor was obtained from an adult who was a healthcare worker with PCR-confirmed SARS-CoV-2 infection or an uninfected control (not recorded which). CDR3 sequence: CASSTWGPGNIQYF. The CDR3 coding sequence is TGTGCCAGCAGTACGTGGGGGCCGGGAAACATTCAGTACTTC.